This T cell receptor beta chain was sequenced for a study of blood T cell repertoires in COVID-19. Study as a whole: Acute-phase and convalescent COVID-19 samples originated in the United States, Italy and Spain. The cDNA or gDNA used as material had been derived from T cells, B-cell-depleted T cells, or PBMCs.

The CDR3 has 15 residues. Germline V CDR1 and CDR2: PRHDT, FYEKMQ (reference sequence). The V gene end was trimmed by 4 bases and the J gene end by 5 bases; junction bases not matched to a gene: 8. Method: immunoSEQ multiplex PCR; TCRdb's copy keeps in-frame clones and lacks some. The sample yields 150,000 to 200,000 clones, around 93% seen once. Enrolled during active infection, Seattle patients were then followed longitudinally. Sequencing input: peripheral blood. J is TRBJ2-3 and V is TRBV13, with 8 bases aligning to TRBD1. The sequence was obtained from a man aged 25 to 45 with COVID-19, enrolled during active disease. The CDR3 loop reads CASSSRQGWGDTQYF. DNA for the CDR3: TGTGCCAGCAGCTCCCGACAGGGGTGGGGAGATACGCAGTATTTT.